This T cell receptor beta chain stems from a study of blood T cell repertoires in COVID-19. Study details: The samples span acute and convalescent COVID-19 from the United States, Italy and Spain. T cells, B-cell-depleted T cells, or PBMCs provided the cDNA or gDNA that served as material.

Study processing details: Estimated nucleated cell counts came from reference gene primer amplification. Only in-frame clones appear in the TCRdb table, and some are missing; sequencing was by immunoSEQ multiplex PCR. For V, J and clone size, that table is used; D and trimming come from the DNA. The table lists 100,000 to 150,000 clones, more than 70% of them singletons, with more than 1.5% in the top ten. Germline loops: CDR1 LNHDA, CDR2 SQIVND (reference sequence). J was trimmed by 3 bases and V by 4 bases; bases with no gene match: 9. CDR3 size: 19 residues. The sample consisted of peripheral blood. V is TRBV19 and J is TRBJ2-2; 15 bases are shared with TRBD2. The TCR sequence derives from a human donor in a cohort sampled during active COVID-19. CDR3 DNA sequence: TGTGCCAGTAGTAGAGAGGGACTAGCGGGAGGTGGATACACCGGGGAGCTGTTTTTT. Encoded protein: CASSREGLAGGGYTGELFF.